The TCR beta chain under discussion was sequenced for a study of T cell responses to AZD1222 COVID-19 vaccine. The study, taken as a whole, reports: White British people made up most donors, females outnumbered males, and clonal diversity was possibly underestimated. Targeting of unmutated variant regions was reportedly seen in nearly half of spike-specific TCRs.

In this sample, this clone turned up once. Its target is not known. Sequencing was performed with immunoSEQ multiplex PCR; in TCRdb, only in-frame clones are kept and a portion is missing. Among about 190,000 clones listed, around 93% were seen once. Sequencing used peripheral blood, obtained on day 0 of AZD1222 vaccination. The TCR originated in an adult in good health.

CDR3 sequence (DNA): TGTGCCACCTCCGGGCGGACCCTCACAGATACGCAGTATTTT. Amino acids: CATSGRTLTDTQYF. The V call is TRBV19, the J call TRBJ2-3; D is uncertain. The CDR3 runs 14 residues. The V end lost 10 bases, the J end lost 2 bases, and 16 bases lay between the germline ends. Germline lookup yields CDR1 LNHDA and CDR2 SQIVND (reference sequence).